The 4 T cell receptor beta chains reported below all come from one sample, sequenced in a study of blood T cell repertoires in COVID-19. The table came from immunoSEQ multiplex PCR; TCRdb's copy has only in-frame clones and leaves some out. Seen here are around 320,000 clones, 85% to 95% observed once, and the top ten hold 3.9%. The sequencing sample was made of PBMCs or T cells enriched from blood (not recorded which). These receptors were obtained from a woman in her 30s who had been exposed to COVID-19.

V usage is TRBV5-6 and J usage is TRBJ1-3; 9 bases agree with TRBD1. The germline V gene has CDR1 SGHDT and CDR2 YYEEEE. After removal of 4 bases from V and 1 base from J, the junction contained 9 bases not matched to a gene. CDR3 length: 17 amino acids. Here the CDR3 reads CASSPPGTGFSGNTIYF. CDR3 coding DNA: TGTGCCAGCAGCCCCCCCGGGACAGGGTTTTCTGGAAACACCATATATTTT.

This rearrangement joins TRBV29-1 to TRBJ2-3, with D perhaps TRBD1 (5 bases). This CDR3 is 14 amino acids long. Germline V gene sequence: CDR1 SQVTM, CDR2 ANQGSEA. Trimming stripped 4 bases from V and 2 bases from J, with 13 bases between. This chain's CDR3 is CSVVQGQDTDTQYF. CDR3 in DNA: TGCAGCGTTGTCCAGGGCCAAGACACAGATACGCAGTATTTT.

CDR3 sequence reads: CAITLHRPGHHSGNTIYF. The CDR3 DNA reads as TGTGCCATCACCTTACACCGGCCAGGGCACCACTCTGGAAACACCATATATTTT. The chain recombines TRBV10-3 with TRBJ1-3, with a tentative D call TRBD1 (5 bases). Germline CDR1 and CDR2: ENHRY and SYGVKD. The CDR3 runs to 18 residues. V was shortened by 7 bases and J by 0 bases, with 22 bases between the two germline ends.

The rearrangement joins TRBV4-1 to TRBJ2-3; TRBD2 matches at 9 bases. Germline trimming cut 4 bases from V and 1 base from J; bases unmatched to any gene: 3. The germline V gene has CDR1 MGHRA and CDR2 YSYEKL. This CDR3 spans 15 amino acids. The CDR3 region is CASSPLAGGTDTQYF. The CDR3 nucleotides are TGCGCCAGCAGCCCATTAGCGGGAGGCACAGATACGCAGTATTTT.